These 25 T cell receptor beta chains came from one sample sequenced in a study of vaccination and CD4 T cells after COVID-19. No cognate antigen is known for these TCRs. Cultured CD4+ T cell DNA underwent sequencing with the Oncomine TCR Beta short-read assay. TCRdb re-derived calls from the PCR reads in MiXCR, one entry per CDR3 protein. The data hold 20,000 to 25,000 distinct CDR3 sequences, with 30% observed a single time. The sample's time point: late sampling 161 to 241 days after vaccination in a few convalescent patients. This sample's treatment: roughly 10-day PBMC culture with coronavirus spike peptide pools or control peptides (ViraFEST assay). Sequenced here: CD4+ T cells from blood, cultured in vitro, sampled about 7 months after SARS-CoV-2 vaccination. The receptor set was obtained from a human donor who had recovered from COVID-19.

This chain joins TRBV27 and TRBJ2-7, with D perhaps TRBD1 or TRBD2 (5 bases each). The CDR3 has 15 residues. Deletions cut 5 bases from V and 4 bases from J, with 18 bases between. Germline CDR1 is MNHEY and CDR2 is SMNVEV (reference sequence). For the CDR3, the DNA is TGTGCCAGCAGTCCCCATGGGGGTGGTGTTTACGAGCAGTACTTC. It specifies CASSPHGGGVYEQYF.

V usage is TRBV12-3 or TRBV12-4 and J usage is TRBJ1-1, with TRBD1 matching 8 bases. This CDR3 comprises 13 residues. V shed 4 bases and J 8 bases; nucleotides not matched to a gene: 6. DNA of the CDR3: TGTGCCAGCAGTTCCCACCGGACAGGGGAAGCTTTCTTT. Its translation: CASSSHRTGEAFF.

This clonotype is categorized as medium-sized. The V gene is TRBV20-1, the J gene TRBJ2-5; the match to TRBD2 covers 7 bases. Trimming took 0 bases from V and 4 from J; bases not matched to a gene: 5. CDR1 and CDR2 from the germline V gene are DFQATT and SNEGSKA (reference sequence). The CDR3 covers 14 residues. In DNA, the CDR3 is TGCAGTGCTAGAGATCCTAGCGGACGAGAGACCCAGTACTTC. The encoded protein is CSARDPSGRETQYF.

This clonotype occurred a few times. The rearrangement joins TRBV19 to TRBJ2-3, with TRBD2 as a possible D gene (6 bases). Trimming shortened V by 1 base and J by 5 bases, and 10 bases separated the two germline ends. The germline gives CDR1 LNHDA, CDR2 SQIVND (reference sequence). The CDR3 has 14 amino acids. The CDR3, as DNA: TGTGCCAGTAGTATAGGAGGGCGGGGAGATACGCAGTATTTT. Amino acids: CASSIGGRGDTQYF.

V and J are TRBV6-1 and TRBJ1-2; D is uncertain. The germline gives CDR1 MNHNS, CDR2 SASEGT. Trimming took 7 bases from V and 7 from J, leaving 19 bases between them. The CDR3 contains 14 residues. As DNA, the CDR3 is TGTGCCAGCACCCTCGTGGGCCTCCTTGGTGGCTACACCTTC. Its translation: CASTLVGLLGGYTF.

The chain recombines TRBV28 with TRBJ2-5; D may be TRBD2 (5 bases). This CDR3 contains 15 residues. The V end lost 6 bases, the J end lost 4 bases, and 18 bases lay between the germline ends. From germline, CDR1 is MDHEN and CDR2 SYDVKM. The CDR3 sequence: CASSAQGGPGETQYF. CDR3 nucleotides: TGTGCCAGCAGCGCACAAGGCGGGCCGGGAGAGACCCAGTACTTC.

The J gene is TRBJ2-1, the V gene TRBV20-1; D not resolved. V lost 0 bases and J 6 bases, leaving 3 bases between the germline ends. There are 11 residues in the CDR3. Germline loops: CDR1 DFQATT, CDR2 SNEGSKA (reference sequence). The CDR3 DNA sequence: TGCAGTGCTAGAGACCGCAATGAGCAGTTCTTC. Encoded protein: CSARDRNEQFF.

The DNA of the CDR3 is TGTGCCAGCAGAAGGGACAGCACAGATACGCAGTATTTT. Its protein product is CASRRDSTDTQYF. The V gene is TRBV6-1, the J gene TRBJ2-3; D may correspond to TRBD1 or TRBD2 (5 bases each). The germline V and J ends were trimmed by 6 bases and 0 bases, with 7 bases remaining between them. CDR1 is MNHNS, CDR2 SASEGT, per germline. This CDR3 spans 13 amino acids.

This clonotype came up a few times. The chain joins TRBV7-8 to TRBJ2-5, with no clear D. CDR3 length: 9 amino acids. Per the germline V gene, CDR1 is SGHVS and CDR2 is FQNEAQ. V was cut by 8 bases and J by 4 bases, with 2 bases left in between. The CDR3 protein is CASGETQYF. The CDR3 nucleotides read TGTGCCAGCGGAGAGACCCAGTACTTC.

This clonotype occurred a few times. The chain recombines TRBV6-5 with TRBJ2-7; 9 positions match TRBD1. The CDR3 has 15 amino acids. The ends lost 2 bases at V and 0 bases at J; junction bases unmatched: 2. Germline CDR1 and CDR2: MNHEY and SVGAGI. This CDR3 reads CASSYGTGSSYEQYF. The CDR3, as DNA: TGTGCCAGCAGTTACGGGACAGGGAGCTCCTACGAGCAGTACTTC.

The sample holds a few counts of this clonotype. The chain carries TRBV20-1 and TRBJ1-2, with D unresolved. Deletions cut 1 base from V and 4 bases from J, with 13 bases between. CDR1 DFQATT and CDR2 SNEGSKA come from the germline V gene (reference sequence). The length of the CDR3 is 14 residues. The DNA of the CDR3 is TGCAGTGCTAGAGGAACACTTAAAAGCTATGGCTACACCTTC. Protein: CSARGTLKSYGYTF.

This clonotype was counted between two and nine times. V and J are TRBV7-9 and TRBJ1-2, with D possibly being TRBD1 (6 bases). Germline V lookup: CDR1 SEHNR, CDR2 FQNEAQ (reference sequence). The V and J ends lost 4 bases and 4 bases respectively, with 10 bases between them. CDR3 length equals 13 residues. CDR3 in amino acids: CASSSGQFYGYTF. In nucleotides, the CDR3 is TGTGCCAGCAGCTCCGGACAGTTCTATGGCTACACCTTC.

This clonotype was seen a handful of times. The rearrangement joins TRBV7-2 to TRBJ1-6; D might be TRBD1 (6 bases). The CDR3 contains 15 residues. Germline lookup yields CDR1 SGHTA and CDR2 FQGNSA. V was trimmed by 5 bases and J by 1 base, leaving 9 bases between them. The CDR3 DNA follows: TGTGCCAGCAGCCCACAGGGATCCTATAATTCACCCCTCCACTTT. As protein: CASSPQGSYNSPLHF. Drawing the rest from reference TRBV7-2 and TRBJ1-6, the complete variable domain is GAGVSQSPSNKVTEKGKDVELRCDPISGHTALYWYRQSLGQGLEFLIYFQGNSAPDKSGLPSDRFSAERTGGSVSTLTIQRTQQEDSAVYLCASSPQGSYNSPLHFGNGTRLTVT.

CDR3 DNA sequence: TGTGCCAGCAGTGACCGGGACTCAGACACAGATACGCAGTATTTT. It yields the protein CASSDRDSDTDTQYF. J is TRBJ2-3 and V is TRBV6-1; D might be TRBD2 (6 bases). The CDR3 has 15 residues. Trimming cost V 3 bases and J 2 bases, with 12 bases left between them. The germline V gene has CDR1 MNHNS and CDR2 SASEGT.

The rearrangement uses TRBV19 and TRBJ2-7, with D possibly called TRBD1 or TRBD2 (6 bases each). The germline CDR1 and CDR2 sequences are LNHDA and SQIVND (reference sequence). The CDR3 covers 15 residues. Trimming left V 6 bases short and J 0 bases short, with 15 bases between. Here the CDR3 DNA reads TGTGCCAGTAGGCCGGGGGCAGGGGTCTCCTACGAGCAGTACTTC. This sequence encodes CASRPGAGVSYEQYF.

This clonotype came up a few times. V gene TRBV7-9 combines with J gene TRBJ2-7, with TRBD1 identical over 10 bases. Germline V gene lookup returns CDR1 SEHNR and CDR2 FQNEAQ (reference sequence). The trim removed 5 bases at V and 3 bases at J, leaving 4 bases unmatched. This CDR3 contains 14 residues. CDR3 sequence: CASSQTGGSYEQYF. The CDR3 DNA sequence: TGTGCCAGCAGCCAGACAGGGGGCAGCTACGAGCAGTACTTC.

This clonotype has more than one count but fewer than ten. V usage is TRBV6-5 and J usage is TRBJ2-5; TRBD1 aligns across 9 bases. This CDR3 spans 16 amino acids. V trimming: 0 bases; J trimming: 5 bases; junction bases outside the gene matches: 7. CDR1 and CDR2 (germline): MNHEY, SVGAGI. DNA of the CDR3: TGTGCCAGCAGTTACTCACAGGGGGCTAGAGTGGAGACCCAGTACTTC. Translation gives CASSYSQGARVETQYF.

The chain recombines TRBV24-1 with TRBJ2-2; no clear D gene. Germline V CDR1 and CDR2: KGHDR, SFDVKD. V dropped 7 bases and J dropped 6 bases, with 14 bases sitting between them. This CDR3 has 14 amino acids. The CDR3 loop reads CATRQGNVAGELFF. The CDR3 nucleotides read TGTGCCACCAGGCAAGGGAATGTAGCCGGGGAGCTGTTTTTT.

The CDR3 DNA is TGCAGTGCTAGTTGGGGGTCCGATTATAATTCACCCCTCCACTTT. Translating gives CSASWGSDYNSPLHF. The chain has TRBV20-1 and TRBJ1-6; TRBD1 might be the D (5 bases). The CDR3 is made up of 15 amino acids. Trimming took off 3 bases at V and 4 bases at J, with 13 bases between the two ends. The germline V gene has CDR1 DFQATT and CDR2 SNEGSKA (reference sequence).

This rearrangement joins TRBV19 to TRBJ1-1, with D possibly TRBD1 on 6 matching bases. CDR1 LNHDA and CDR2 SQIVND come from the germline V gene (reference sequence). The CDR3 contains 15 residues. Trimming removed 7 bases at V and 1 base at J, with 16 bases between. CDR3 sequence (DNA): TGTGCCAGTACCATGACCGGGACACCGAACACTGAAGCTTTCTTT. This translates into CASTMTGTPNTEAFF. Complete variable domain (other parts from reference TRBV19 and TRBJ1-1): DGGITQSPKYLFRKEGQNVTLSCEQNLNHDAMYWYRQDPGQGLRLIYYSQIVNDFQKGDIAEGYSVSREKKESFPLTVTSAQKNPTAFYLCASTMTGTPNTEAFFGQGTRLTVV.

The chain joins TRBV20-1 to TRBJ2-1, with 11 positions matching TRBD2. Germline V lookup: CDR1 DFQATT, CDR2 SNEGSKA (reference sequence). The CDR3 covers 14 residues. The trim removed 8 bases at V and 6 bases at J, leaving 9 bases unmatched. The DNA of the CDR3 is TGCAGTCCAGTTAGCGGGAGGGAAGGCAATGAGCAGTTCTTC. Amino acid sequence: CSPVSGREGNEQFF.

This clonotype was recorded a few times. The CDR3 loop is CSARVGHFQETQYF. The CDR3 nucleotides read TGCAGTGCTAGGGTGGGACACTTCCAAGAGACCCAGTACTTC. V is TRBV20-1 and J is TRBJ2-5; a weak D match, TRBD1 (6 bases). Trimming cost V 3 bases and J 1 base, with 12 bases left between them. Germline CDR1 DFQATT, CDR2 SNEGSKA (reference sequence). The CDR3 length is 14 residues.

This sequence joins TRBV20-1 and TRBJ2-5; tentative D call: TRBD2 (5 bases). The CDR3 spans 15 residues. Germline loops: CDR1 DFQATT, CDR2 SNEGSKA (reference sequence). V was clipped by 0 bases and J by 5 bases, with 16 bases between them. Here the CDR3 DNA reads TGCAGTGCTAGAGACCCAGGACTGGGGAAGGAGACCCAGTACTTC. It encodes CSARDPGLGKETQYF.

The genes are TRBV28 and TRBJ2-1; 10 positions agree with TRBD2. The CDR3 runs to 16 residues. V shed 1 base and J 3 bases; nucleotides not matched to a gene: 3. Germline loops: CDR1 MDHEN, CDR2 SYDVKM. For the CDR3, the DNA is TGTGCCAGCAGTTTATCAGGGACTAGCGACTACAATGAGCAGTTCTTC. Amino acids: CASSLSGTSDYNEQFF.

The rearrangement joins TRBV20-1 to TRBJ2-1; D may correspond to TRBD1 or TRBD2 (5 bases each). The length of the CDR3 is 16 residues. Looked up from germline, CDR1 is DFQATT and CDR2 is SNEGSKA (reference sequence). The ends were cut back, 0 bases at V and 8 bases at J, with 20 bases in the middle. This CDR3 is CSARDPGAGIGDEQFF. The CDR3 DNA follows: TGCAGTGCTAGAGATCCCGGGGCTGGGATTGGGGATGAGCAGTTCTTC.